One sample yielded the 32 T cell receptor beta chains listed below, sequenced in a study of T cell repertoires in cytomegalovirus infection. These receptors lack a known antigen. In TCRdb, the reads were re-called with MiXCR into one record per CDR3 protein. The data contain 550,000 to 700,000 distinct CDR3 sequences, roughly 43% of them singletons. Sequencing was performed on cultured PBMCs, taken from culture after CMV antigen stimulation. The receptor set was obtained from a human donor in good health (CMV status not recorded). Some clones in this sample may be carry-over from other donors' samples.

This chain links TRBV7-9 with TRBJ2-5, with no clear D. V dropped 5 bases and J dropped 4 bases, with 17 bases sitting between them. CDR1 and CDR2 from the germline V gene are SEHNR and FQNEAQ (reference sequence). CDR3 length: 15 amino acids. The CDR3 nucleotides read TGTGCCAGCAGCCGCCTAAATTTAGACGCAGAGACCCAGTACTTC. Translated, it gives CASSRLNLDAETQYF.

The rearrangement joins TRBV14 to TRBJ2-5; possibly TRBD2 for D (5 bases). The germline V gene encodes CDR1 SGHDN and CDR2 FVKESK. The CDR3 runs to 12 residues. The ends were cut back, 8 bases at V and 2 bases at J, with 9 bases in the middle. The DNA of the CDR3 is TGTGCCAGCGCCGGGATTCAAGAGACCCAGTACTTC. Its protein is CASAGIQETQYF.

At least ten counts were recorded for this clonotype. V and J are TRBV7-2 and TRBJ2-7; 8 nucleotides line up with TRBD2. V gave up 6 bases and J gave up 4 bases; unmatched junction bases: 11. CDR3 length equals 15 residues. The V gene's germline CDR1 is SGHTA and CDR2 FQGNSA. In nucleotides, the CDR3 is TGTGCCAGCAGTCGACGCAGCGGGGGAGCTTACGAGCAGTACTTC. Translated: CASSRRSGGAYEQYF.

V gene TRBV2 combines with J gene TRBJ2-3, with 8 nucleotides matching TRBD2. The CDR3 covers 16 residues. Germline CDR1 and CDR2: SNHLY and FYNNEI. Germline trimming cut 9 bases from V and 1 base from J; bases unmatched to any gene: 12. CDR3 DNA: TGTGCCAGGGTACCCTCTAAAGCGGGGGGCACAGATACGCAGTATTTT. This gives the protein CARVPSKAGGTDTQYF.

The CDR3 spells CASSLGPRGSTEAFF. CDR3 in DNA: TGTGCCAGCAGCTTAGGACCGAGGGGGAGCACTGAAGCTTTCTTT. J is TRBJ1-1 and V is TRBV7-2; TRBD1 might be the D (6 bases). V was pared by 1 base and J by 4 bases, with 13 bases between. The CDR3 sequence is 15 residues long. The germline V gene encodes CDR1 SGHTA and CDR2 FQGNSA.

This clonotype was found a few times. This chain connects TRBV12-3 or TRBV12-4 to TRBJ2-1, with TRBD2 matching over 11 bases. The CDR3 totals 16 residues. With 6 bases clipped from V and 5 bases from J, the junction kept 9 bases outside the gene matches. The CDR3 sequence is CASRGDSGRDNNEQFF. The CDR3 bases are TGTGCCAGCAGGGGAGATAGCGGGAGGGATAACAATGAGCAGTTCTTC.

This sequence joins TRBV6-2 or TRBV6-3 and TRBJ2-7, with TRBD1 as a possible D gene (5 bases). CDR1 and CDR2 (germline): MNHEY, SVGEGT. The CDR3 length is 15 residues. Trimming removed 2 bases at V and 0 bases at J, with 11 bases between. The CDR3 sequence is CASSYPDSSSYEQYF. DNA for the CDR3: TGTGCCAGCAGTTACCCTGACAGTTCCTCCTACGAGCAGTACTTC.

In its sample, this clonotype was seen a few times. V and J are TRBV7-2 and TRBJ1-1; 8 bases agree with TRBD1. J lost 4 bases, V lost 5 bases, and 6 bases had no gene match. Germline loops: CDR1 SGHTA, CDR2 FQGNSA. This CDR3 contains 14 residues. The CDR3 coding sequence is TGTGCCAGCAGCCAACAGGGGGAGGGCACTGAAGCTTTCTTT. It encodes CASSQQGEGTEAFF.

This clonotype was counted only a few times. The chain combines TRBV4-1 with TRBJ1-1, with D unclear. This CDR3 has 11 amino acids. Germline V lookup: CDR1 MGHRA, CDR2 YSYEKL. The CDR3 loop reads CASGWNTEAFF. CDR3 sequence (DNA): TGCGCTTCGGGGTGGAACACTGAAGCTTTCTTT.

This clonotype was seen a handful of times. The CDR3 DNA is TGTGCCAGCAGTGGGACTAGCGGGAGCCCTGTCTACAATGAGCAGTTCTTC. It yields the protein CASSGTSGSPVYNEQFF. V is TRBV7-6 and J is TRBJ2-1; 14 nucleotides agree with TRBD2. V was pared by 6 bases and J by 3 bases, with 7 bases of the junction left unmatched. CDR1 is SGHVS, CDR2 FNYEAQ, per germline. The CDR3 loop spans 17 amino acids. Full variable domain (rest looked up from reference TRBV7-6 and TRBJ2-1): GAGVSQSPRYKVTKRGQDVALRCDPISGHVSLYWYRQALGQGPEFLTYFNYEAQQDKSGLPNDRFSAERPEGSISTLTIQRTEQRDSAMYRCASSGTSGSPVYNEQFFGPGTRLTVL.

This chain links TRBV5-1 with TRBJ1-1; perhaps TRBD1 as D (5 bases). CDR1 is SGHRS and CDR2 is YFSETQ in the germline V gene. V lost 4 bases to trimming and J lost 4 bases, with 17 bases between them. This CDR3 has 15 residues. CDR3 sequence reads: CASSLNPGGVTEAFF. In DNA form, the CDR3 reads TGCGCCAGCAGCCTAAACCCGGGGGGAGTCACTGAAGCTTTCTTT.

The DNA of the CDR3 is TGTGCCAGCAGTGGGACTAGCGGGGTCGGGGAGCTGTTTTTT. Translated: CASSGTSGVGELFF. The genes are TRBV6-1 and TRBJ2-2, with 12 bases aligning to TRBD2. CDR3 length: 14 residues. V shed 4 bases, J shed 7 bases, and the junction held 1 base outside the gene matches. Germline V lookup: CDR1 MNHNS, CDR2 SASEGT.

This clonotype was seen only a few times. V gene TRBV7-6 combines with J gene TRBJ2-1, with 7 positions matching TRBD1. This CDR3 comprises 15 residues. Unmatched junction bases numbered 5, after V lost 4 bases and J lost 2 bases. CDR1 SGHVS and CDR2 FNYEAQ come from the germline V gene. The CDR3 sequence is CASSSGTATYNEQFF. CDR3 DNA: TGTGCCAGCAGCTCCGGGACAGCTACCTACAATGAGCAGTTCTTC. Combining the CDR3 with reference TRBV7-6 and TRBJ2-1 gives the whole variable domain GAGVSQSPRYKVTKRGQDVALRCDPISGHVSLYWYRQALGQGPEFLTYFNYEAQQDKSGLPNDRFSAERPEGSISTLTIQRTEQRDSAMYRCASSSGTATYNEQFFGPGTRLTVL.

This chain links TRBV12-3 or TRBV12-4 with TRBJ1-4; unclear D gene. Trimming removed 5 bases from V and 3 bases from J, with 13 bases in between. CDR3 length: 15 residues. CDR3 sequence reads: CASSPFGVPNEKLFF. The CDR3, as DNA: TGTGCCAGCAGTCCCTTTGGGGTCCCTAATGAAAAACTGTTTTTT.

The CDR3 loop is CASHPGGNQPQHF. CDR3 nucleotides: TGTGCCAGCCACCCCGGGGGCAATCAGCCCCAGCATTTT. The chain employs TRBV19 and TRBJ1-5, with D hard to call. This CDR3 has 13 residues. CDR1 is LNHDA and CDR2 is SQIVND in the germline V gene (reference sequence). V was cut by 9 bases and J by 2 bases, with 11 bases left in between.

The rearrangement joins TRBV7-9 to TRBJ2-1; 11 bases align to TRBD1. Germline V gene data show CDR1 as SEHNR and CDR2 as FQNEAQ (reference sequence). The CDR3 length is 16 residues. V lost 6 bases and J lost 6; bases outside the gene matches: 10. In DNA, the CDR3 is TGTGCCAGCAGTATATGGGAGGGGACAGGGGGCAATGAGCAGTTCTTC. Translated, it gives CASSIWEGTGGNEQFF.

This clonotype occurred a few times. V and J are TRBV7-2 and TRBJ2-7; D is perhaps TRBD2 (5 bases). V lost 3 bases and J 0 bases, leaving 12 bases between the germline ends. The CDR3 consists of 15 residues. CDR1 and CDR2 (germline): SGHTA, FQGNSA. The CDR3 DNA is TGTGCCAGCAGCTTCACGGGGTCCCTCTCCTACGAGCAGTACTTC. The encoded protein is CASSFTGSLSYEQYF.

The rearrangement joins TRBV7-2 to TRBJ2-3; D tentatively fits TRBD1 or TRBD2 (5 bases each). The CDR3 sequence is 13 residues long. Germline CDR1 SGHTA, CDR2 FQGNSA. The V gene lost 1 base and the J gene lost 6 bases, with 8 bases spanning the gap. CDR3 sequence: CASSLGWGDTQYF. In DNA form, the CDR3 reads TGTGCCAGCAGCTTAGGATGGGGGGATACGCAGTATTTT.

This clonotype was observed at least ten times. The rearrangement links TRBV7-2 to TRBJ1-6; D possibly corresponds to TRBD1 (6 bases). The length of the CDR3 is 15 residues. Trimming took off 5 bases at V and 1 base at J, with 9 bases between the two ends. CDR1 and CDR2 (germline): SGHTA, FQGNSA. In DNA, the CDR3 is TGTGCCAGCAGCACACAGGGTTCCTATAATTCACCCCTCCACTTT. Translating it yields CASSTQGSYNSPLHF.

The chain has TRBV10-2 and TRBJ2-3; 9 bases line up with TRBD2. The germline CDR1 and CDR2 sequences are WSHSY and SAAADI. V dropped 11 bases and J dropped 5; count of bases not matched to a gene: 17. This CDR3 contains 16 residues. The CDR3 nucleotides are TGCGCCTCCCAGAGGCTCGGCGGGGGGGCCATAGATACGCAGTATTTT. Its translation is CASQRLGGGAIDTQYF.

This clonotype showed up just a few times. This chain connects TRBV20-1 to TRBJ2-1, with no clear D. With 3 bases removed from V and 5 bases from J, the gap between germline ends came to 14 bases. This CDR3 is 14 amino acids long. CDR1 DFQATT and CDR2 SNEGSKA come from the germline V gene (reference sequence). Written as DNA, the CDR3 is TGCAGTGCTAGGAGCCCGTTGGCCAACAATGAGCAGTTCTTC. Translated: CSARSPLANNEQFF.

The rearrangement links TRBV10-3 to TRBJ1-2, with D unresolved. The CDR3 has 14 residues. The V end was cut by 4 bases, the J end by 6 bases, with 15 bases between. CDR1 and CDR2 from the germline V gene are ENHRY and SYGVKD. CDR3: CAISVFGEKDGYTF. In DNA form, the CDR3 reads TGTGCCATCAGTGTTTTTGGGGAGAAGGATGGCTACACCTTC.

On this clonotype itself: An end of the junction differs from the germline gene, which may be a read error. V and J are TRBV4-1 and TRBJ2-2; D could derive from TRBD1 or TRBD2 (5 bases each). This CDR3 has 15 amino acids. The germline V gene has CDR1 MGHRA and CDR2 YSYEKL. The CDR3 DNA is TGTGCCAGCAGCCAAGTTAGTGGGGACCCCGGGGAGCTGTTTTTT. Protein sequence: CASSQVSGDPGELFF.

The CDR3 sequence is CASSAPGQGADEQYF. DNA for the CDR3: TGTGCCAGCAGCGCACCGGGACAGGGGGCCGACGAGCAGTACTTC. The V gene is TRBV5-4, the J gene TRBJ2-7, with 12 bases aligning to TRBD1. This CDR3 has 15 amino acids. The junction had 7 bases not matched to a gene; V was cut back by 4 bases and J by 5 bases. Germline V gene data show CDR1 as SGHNT and CDR2 as YYREEE (reference sequence).

V usage is TRBV20-1 and J usage is TRBJ2-5; D may be TRBD2 (6 bases). This CDR3 is built from 13 residues. Trimming pared 2 bases from V and 3 bases from J, leaving 10 bases between. From germline, CDR1 is DFQATT and CDR2 SNEGSKA (reference sequence). CDR3 in amino acids: CSARTTGEETQYF. CDR3 DNA: TGCAGTGCTAGAACCACGGGGGAAGAGACCCAGTACTTC.

The chain is built from TRBV19 and TRBJ2-2; D unclear. Trimming removed 2 bases at V and 5 bases at J, with 9 bases between. This CDR3 region has 14 residues. Germline CDR1 LNHDA, CDR2 SQIVND (reference sequence). The CDR3 reads CASSITRRTGELFF. The CDR3 coding sequence is TGTGCCAGTAGTATAACGCGGCGGACCGGGGAGCTGTTTTTT.

This clonotype was detected only a few times. This chain connects TRBV7-8 to TRBJ2-3; tentative D call: TRBD1 (6 bases). CDR1 and CDR2 from the germline V gene are SGHVS and FQNEAQ. Trimming removed 5 bases from V and 5 bases from J, with 14 bases in between. The CDR3 loop spans 14 amino acids. In DNA, the CDR3 is TGTGCCAGCAGCACCGGCCAGGGGAGAGATACGCAGTATTTT. Translation gives CASSTGQGRDTQYF. The whole variable domain, remainder taken from reference TRBV7-8 and TRBJ2-3, is GAGVSQSPRYKVAKRGQDVALRCDPISGHVSLFWYQQALGQGPEFLTYFQNEAQLDKSGLPSDRFFAERPEGSVSTLKIQRTQQEDSAVYLCASSTGQGRDTQYFGPGTRLTVL.

This chain connects TRBV5-4 to TRBJ1-3; D remains ambiguous. The germline V gene encodes CDR1 SGHNT and CDR2 YYREEE (reference sequence). V gave up 4 bases and J gave up 2 bases, with 13 bases separating them. The CDR3 contains 15 residues. The CDR3 sequence: CASSAGPTTGNTIYF. The CDR3 DNA reads as TGTGCCAGCAGCGCCGGGCCTACGACTGGAAACACCATATATTTT.

V gene TRBV28 combines with J gene TRBJ2-3; perhaps TRBD1 as D (5 bases). Trimming pared 5 bases from V and 7 bases from J, leaving 10 bases between. There are 12 residues in the CDR3. Germline V gene sequence: CDR1 MDHEN, CDR2 SYDVKM. CDR3 in DNA: TGTGCCAGCAGTAAGCAGGGAAATACGCAGTATTTT. Translated, it gives CASSKQGNTQYF.

This clonotype was seen a few times. The chain joins TRBV7-9 to TRBJ1-1; a weak D match, TRBD1 (5 bases). CDR3 length: 13 residues. Germline CDR1 is SEHNR and CDR2 is FQNEAQ (reference sequence). Trimming removed 7 bases at V and 4 bases at J, with 13 bases between. As DNA, the CDR3 is TGTGCCAGCACCCTAAAAGGGGCCACTGAAGCTTTCTTT. It yields the protein CASTLKGATEAFF. Looking up the rest from reference TRBV7-9 and TRBJ1-1 gives the full variable domain: DTGVSQNPRHKITKRGQNVTFRCDPISEHNRLYWYRQTLGQGPEFLTYFQNEAQLEKSRLLSDRFSAERPKGSFSTLEIQRTEQGDSAMYLCASTLKGATEAFFGQGTRLTVV.

V usage is TRBV10-3 and J usage is TRBJ2-5; TRBD1 matches 7 bases. Per germline, CDR1 ENHRY and CDR2 SYGVKD. CDR3 size: 16 residues. V lost 5 bases to trimming and J lost 3 bases; unmatched junction nucleotides: 12. CDR3 in amino acids: CAISRSQGQKEETQYF. In DNA form, the CDR3 reads TGTGCCATCAGTCGATCTCAGGGACAGAAAGAAGAGACCCAGTACTTC.

This chain joins TRBV4-1 and TRBJ2-1; weak D call: TRBD2 (5 bases). CDR1 and CDR2 from the germline V gene are MGHRA and YSYEKL. This CDR3 has 14 residues. V shed 0 bases and J shed 8 bases, with 11 bases lying between them. DNA of the CDR3: TGCGCCAGCAGCCAAGACGGAACTAGGTATGAGCAGTTCTTC. As protein: CASSQDGTRYEQFF.